What follows are 23 T cell receptor beta chains derived from one specimen sequenced in a study of STAT5B mutations in CD4+ large granular lymphocyte leukemia. Profiling relied on immunoSEQ multiplex PCR, and the TCRdb table lists in-frame clones only, not all of them. The sample holds roughly 25,000 clones, roughly 69% seen once. The source material was CD4+ T cells from blood buffy coats. The receptors here all came from a human donor in good health.

The V and J genes are TRBV13 and TRBJ1-6; 11 bases are shared with TRBD1. This CDR3 has 16 amino acids. After removal of 5 bases from V and 10 bases from J, the junction contained 10 bases not matched to a gene. Germline V lookup: CDR1 PRHDT, CDR2 FYEKMQ (reference sequence). The CDR3 DNA reads TGTGCCAGCAGCCCAGGACAGGGGGCGAGTAACTCACCCCTCCACTTT. Protein: CASSPGQGASNSPLHF.

The chain couples TRBV18 to TRBJ2-5; 9 bases match TRBD1. CDR1 KGHSH and CDR2 LQKENI come from the germline V gene. This CDR3 spans 15 amino acids. V was clipped by 3 bases and J by 4 bases; unmatched bases: 6. The CDR3 loop reads CASSPRTGEAETQYF. CDR3 in DNA: TGTGCCAGCTCACCGAGGACAGGGGAGGCAGAGACCCAGTACTTC.

V gene TRBV5-6 combines with J gene TRBJ2-3, with D unclear. In germline, CDR1 is SGHDT, CDR2 YYEEEE. The CDR3 loop spans 15 amino acids. V was trimmed by 7 bases and J by 6 bases, leaving 21 bases between them. The DNA for the CDR3 is TGTGCCAGCGAACAACTTGGAACAACAATCGATACGCAGTATTTT. The encoded protein is CASEQLGTTIDTQYF.

This clone came up a few times. V and J are TRBV6-1 and TRBJ2-1; 14 nucleotides line up with TRBD2. V lost 3 bases, J lost 1 base, and 5 bases stayed unmatched. CDR1 MNHNS and CDR2 SASEGT come from the germline V gene. The CDR3 has 18 residues. The CDR3 bases are TGTGCCAGCAGTGACCGACTAGCGGGGGGGCCTTCCTACAATGAGCAGTTCTTC. Its protein is CASSDRLAGGPSYNEQFF.

This clone occurred once. V and J are TRBV9 and TRBJ2-1; D is unresolved. Trimming left V 2 bases short and J 9 bases short, with 12 bases between. This CDR3 has 13 amino acids. Per the germline V gene, CDR1 is SGDLS and CDR2 is YYNGEE. For the CDR3, the DNA is TGTGCCAGCAGCGTGGCTCTACGCAGTGAGCAGTTCTTC. Protein sequence: CASSVALRSEQFF.

This chain uses TRBV14 with TRBJ2-1; 7 bases align to TRBD2. V trimming: 4 bases; J trimming: 6 bases; junction bases outside the gene matches: 6. The CDR3 spans 14 residues. Germline V gene data show CDR1 as SGHDN and CDR2 as FVKESK. CDR3 loop: CASSPQRGGNEQFF. DNA for the CDR3: TGTGCCAGCAGCCCTCAGCGGGGAGGCAATGAGCAGTTCTTC.

This chain uses TRBV5-6 with TRBJ2-1; D is possibly TRBD1 (5 bases). V lost 2 bases and J lost 4, with 13 bases in between. Germline values: CDR1 SGHDT, CDR2 YYEEEE. CDR3 length equals 15 residues. This CDR3 is CASSFTQGSYNEQFF. In DNA form, the CDR3 reads TGTGCCAGCAGCTTTACCCAGGGTTCATACAATGAGCAGTTCTTC.

The rearrangement joins TRBV19 to TRBJ1-4; D might be TRBD1 (5 bases). From germline, CDR1 is LNHDA and CDR2 SQIVND (reference sequence). Trimming pared 2 bases from V and 3 bases from J, leaving 7 bases between. The CDR3 totals 14 residues. This CDR3 is CASSINRSNEKLFF. As DNA, the CDR3 is TGTGCCAGTAGTATAAACAGGTCTAATGAAAAACTGTTTTTT. The full variable domain, with the rest looked up from reference TRBV19 and TRBJ1-4, is DGGITQSPKYLFRKEGQNVTLSCEQNLNHDAMYWYRQDPGQGLRLIYYSQIVNDFQKGDIAEGYSVSREKKESFPLTVTSAQKNPTAFYLCASSINRSNEKLFFGSGTQLSVL.

The V gene is TRBV28, the J gene TRBJ1-1, with 8 bases lining up with TRBD1. CDR1 MDHEN and CDR2 SYDVKM come from the germline V gene. J gave up 4 bases and V 6 bases, and 13 bases lay outside the gene matches. The CDR3 covers 16 residues. CDR3 sequence reads: CASSQGPGGLPTEAFF. CDR3 sequence (DNA): TGTGCCAGCAGCCAGGGGCCAGGGGGCCTGCCCACTGAAGCTTTCTTT.

The CDR3 coding sequence is TGTGCCAGCAGTTCTCTGGACAGGGCCCTATCCTATGGCTACACCTTC. This encodes CASSSLDRALSYGYTF. V is TRBV27 and J is TRBJ1-2, with 8 nucleotides matching TRBD1. The CDR3 has 16 residues. Trimming removed 4 bases from V and 4 bases from J; junction bases left unmatched: 11. Germline V gene sequence: CDR1 MNHEY, CDR2 SMNVEV (reference sequence).

The chain employs TRBV11-3 and TRBJ2-2; tentatively, D is TRBD1 or TRBD2 (6 bases each). This CDR3 has 18 residues. In germline, CDR1 is SGHNT, CDR2 YENEEA. The germline V and J ends were trimmed by 2 bases and 5 bases, with 21 bases remaining between them. The CDR3 DNA reads TGTGCCAGCAGCTTATCCCTATACTGGCAGGGGAGGACCGGGGAGCTGTTTTTT. It encodes CASSLSLYWQGRTGELFF.

The chain has TRBV11-2 and TRBJ2-7; 9 bases map to TRBD1. V gave up 5 bases and J gave up 3 bases; unmatched junction bases: 17. From germline, CDR1 is SGHAT and CDR2 FQNNGV. The CDR3 has 18 amino acids. DNA of the CDR3: TGTGCCAGCAGCCCAGGTACAACTCCGGGACAGGGACTCTACGAGCAGTACGTC. Translated, it gives CASSPGTTPGQGLYEQYV.

As DNA, the CDR3 is TGTGCCAGCTCCCCGACAGACTACGAGCAGTACGTC. Encoded protein: CASSPTDYEQYV. The chain links TRBV18 to TRBJ2-7, with D maybe TRBD1 (5 bases). The CDR3 spans 12 residues. Trimming stripped 6 bases from V and 3 bases from J, with 9 bases between. Per germline, CDR1 KGHSH and CDR2 LQKENI.

CDR3 in DNA: TGTGCCAGTAGTATTTTTTTACTAGCGGGGGGTACGAACACCGGGGAGCTGTTTTTT. Translated: CASSIFLLAGGTNTGELFF. The J gene is TRBJ2-2, the V gene TRBV19; TRBD2 agrees at 12 bases. CDR1 and CDR2 from the germline V gene are LNHDA and SQIVND (reference sequence). This CDR3 is built from 19 residues. V shed 3 bases and J 0 bases; nucleotides not matched to a gene: 8.

The chain couples TRBV9 to TRBJ2-7, with 9 bases matching TRBD1. This CDR3 is built from 13 residues. The V segment lost 4 bases and the J segment 6 bases; nucleotides outside the gene matches: 5. Germline V gene sequence: CDR1 SGDLS, CDR2 YYNGEE. The CDR3 reads CASSLDRGVEQYF. The CDR3 bases are TGTGCCAGCAGCCTAGACAGGGGGGTCGAGCAGTACTTC.

V usage is TRBV9 and J usage is TRBJ2-3, with a weak D call TRBD2 (6 bases). Germline V CDR1 and CDR2: SGDLS, YYNGEE. The V and J ends lost 4 bases and 3 bases respectively, with 18 bases between them. The CDR3 is 16 residues long. The CDR3 spells CASSIGTSPLTDTQYF. The CDR3 region has the DNA TGTGCCAGCAGCATTGGGACTTCCCCTCTGACAGATACGCAGTATTTT.

V and J are TRBV18 and TRBJ2-7; TRBD2 aligns across 11 bases. Germline CDR1 KGHSH, CDR2 LQKENI. Unmatched junction bases numbered 5, after V lost 2 bases and J lost 5 bases. The CDR3 runs 15 residues. This CDR3 reads CASSPSTSGGHEQYF. CDR3 DNA: TGTGCCAGCTCACCATCAACTAGCGGGGGACACGAGCAGTACTTC.

The V and J genes are TRBV4-3 and TRBJ2-1; TRBD1 agrees at 8 bases. This CDR3 is 13 amino acids long. Germline CDR1 LGHNA, CDR2 YSLEER. With 1 base clipped from V and 10 bases from J, the junction kept 3 bases outside the gene matches. DNA of the CDR3: TGCGCCAGCAGCCAAGCACAGGGGGGCGAGCAGTTCTTC. Protein product: CASSQAQGGEQFF.

The chain employs TRBV9 and TRBJ1-2, with TRBD1 matching over 10 bases. J lost 5 bases, V lost 4 bases, and 11 bases had no gene match. The CDR3 has 16 amino acids. Germline V gene lookup returns CDR1 SGDLS and CDR2 YYNGEE. CDR3 nucleotides: TGTGCCAGCAGCAAGCTCGACTGGGGACAGGGGTATGGCTACACCTTC. Protein product: CASSKLDWGQGYGYTF.

The rearrangement links TRBV10-2 to TRBJ2-5, with 9 bases matching TRBD2. Per the germline V gene, CDR1 is WSHSY and CDR2 is SAAADI. V gave up 2 bases and J gave up 5 bases; unmatched junction bases: 6. The length of the CDR3 is 15 residues. CDR3 coding DNA: TGCGCCAGCAGTGAGAGGCGGGAGGGTGGGGAGACCCAGTACTTC. It encodes CASSERREGGETQYF.

The CDR3 DNA sequence: TGTGCCAGCAGCTTTGGGACGGGATTCTACGAGCAGTACTTC. Amino acid sequence: CASSFGTGFYEQYF. This sequence joins TRBV7-6 and TRBJ2-7, with D tentatively TRBD1 or TRBD2 (5 bases each). Trimming stripped 3 bases from V and 3 bases from J, with 12 bases between. Germline V lookup: CDR1 SGHVS, CDR2 FNYEAQ. The CDR3 contains 14 residues.

V and J are TRBV4-2 and TRBJ2-6; D remains unclear. The length of the CDR3 is 17 residues. V lost 0 bases and J 2 bases, leaving 11 bases between the germline ends. CDR1 is LGHNA and CDR2 is YNFKEQ in the germline V gene. The CDR3 nucleotides are TGTGCCAGCAGCCAAGATTCAAGTGTCGCTGGGGCCAACGTCCTGACTTTC. This translates into CASSQDSSVAGANVLTF.

In its sample, this clone was seen once. This chain links TRBV5-6 with TRBJ1-5; a possible D gene is TRBD1 (5 bases). CDR1 is SGHDT, CDR2 YYEEEE, per germline. The CDR3 covers 16 residues. The ends were cut back, 6 bases at V and 4 bases at J, with 20 bases in the middle. As DNA, the CDR3 is TGTGCCAGCACCGAAAGGGGACGATATGAGAATCAGCCCCAGCATTTT. It encodes CASTERGRYENQPQHF.